One and the same sample provided the 14 T cell receptor beta chains below, sequenced in a study of T cell repertoires in cytomegalovirus infection. TCRdb fed the reads into MiXCR, producing one record per CDR3 protein. Of fewer than 400,000 distinct CDR3 sequences detected, approximately 18% appear once; the ten largest clones hold 7.5% to 9%. The sample consisted of PBMCs. Receptors originate from a human donor in good health (CMV status not recorded). Some clones in this sample may be carry-over from other donors' samples.

The V gene is TRBV6-6, the J gene TRBJ2-7; D may be TRBD1 (6 bases). V lost 6 bases and J 6 bases, leaving 15 bases between the germline ends. This CDR3 is built from 13 residues. The V gene's germline CDR1 is MNHNY and CDR2 SVGAGI (reference sequence). The CDR3 sequence is CASRGTTMPEQYF. The CDR3 DNA sequence: TGTGCCAGCAGGGGGACAACTATGCCCGAGCAGTACTTC.

The V call is TRBV28, the J call TRBJ2-7; 7 positions agree with TRBD1. V shed 6 bases, J shed 1 base, and the junction held 21 bases outside the gene matches. The CDR3 consists of 19 residues. Germline V gene sequence: CDR1 MDHEN, CDR2 SYDVKM. CDR3 nucleotides: TGTGCCAGCAGATTAAAGGGTGGGATCGGACAGGCCGATTCCTACGAGCAGTACTTC. Its protein product is CASRLKGGIGQADSYEQYF.

The chain uses TRBV12-3 or TRBV12-4 and TRBJ1-3; TRBD1 matches at 12 bases. This CDR3 contains 14 residues. V lost 10 bases and J lost 9; bases outside the gene matches: 10. CDR3 sequence: CATAQGTGGGTIYF. As DNA, the CDR3 is TGTGCCACCGCCCAAGGGACAGGGGGCGGCACCATATATTTT.

This clonotype appeared many times. The chain combines TRBV7-2 with TRBJ2-2; 11 nucleotides agree with TRBD2. Per the germline V gene, CDR1 is SGHTA and CDR2 is FQGNSA. The ends lost 5 bases at V and 6 bases at J; junction bases unmatched: 8. CDR3 size: 16 residues. The DNA for the CDR3 is TGTGCCAGCAGCAAAAGAGTAGCGGGGGGGCCCGGGGAGCTGTTTTTT. This gives the protein CASSKRVAGGPGELFF.

This clonotype was picked up a small number of times. V is TRBV11-2 and J is TRBJ2-5; no firm D call. The ends were cut back, 0 bases at V and 1 base at J, with 9 bases in the middle. CDR1 is SGHAT and CDR2 is FQNNGV in the germline V gene. The CDR3 covers 15 residues. As DNA, the CDR3 is TGTGCCAGCAGCTTAGAGTTCCACCCCCAAGAGACCCAGTACTTC. Translating it yields CASSLEFHPQETQYF.

Many counts were recorded for this clonotype. This chain uses TRBV12-3 or TRBV12-4 with TRBJ1-1, with TRBD1 matching over 11 bases. The CDR3 covers 16 residues. V shed 6 bases, J shed 5 bases, and the junction held 11 bases outside the gene matches. The CDR3 reads CASSLIGQGASTEAFF. For the CDR3, the DNA is TGTGCCAGCAGCCTCATCGGACAGGGGGCCTCAACTGAAGCTTTCTTT.

The sample holds a few counts of this clonotype. The chain links TRBV4-1 to TRBJ1-4, with D possibly matching TRBD1 (6 bases). Germline V gene sequence: CDR1 MGHRA, CDR2 YSYEKL. The CDR3 length is 15 residues. The ends were cut back, 1 base at V and 5 bases at J, with 11 bases in the middle. This CDR3 reads CASSQVAGQNEKLFF. The CDR3 DNA reads as TGCGCCAGCAGCCAAGTCGCCGGACAGAATGAAAAACTGTTTTTT.

This clonotype was recorded at least ten times. V gene TRBV7-2 combines with J gene TRBJ2-1; D call uncertain. The CDR3 sequence is 16 residues long. In germline, CDR1 is SGHTA, CDR2 FQGNSA. V lost 4 bases to trimming and J lost 1 base, with 14 bases between them. The CDR3 DNA follows: TGTGCCAGCAGCTCCGGGCCCGAGCGATCCTACAATGAGCAGTTCTTC. This translates into CASSSGPERSYNEQFF.

This clonotype was observed a few times. The chain uses TRBV12-3 or TRBV12-4 and TRBJ2-1; D perhaps matches TRBD2 (6 bases). V lost 2 bases, J lost 13 bases, and 12 bases lay in between. This CDR3 is built from 12 residues. The CDR3 spells CASSLPGTRQFF. The CDR3 bases are TGTGCCAGCAGTTTACCCGGGACTCGCCAGTTCTTC.

This clonotype turned up a few times. V is TRBV28 and J is TRBJ2-3; TRBD2 matches at 7 bases. This CDR3 has 14 amino acids. Trimming took 2 bases from V and 8 from J; bases not matched to a gene: 7. Germline CDR1 is MDHEN and CDR2 is SYDVKM. CDR3 loop: CASSLLAAPGTQYF. The CDR3 DNA follows: TGTGCCAGCAGTTTACTAGCGGCACCGGGTACGCAGTATTTT.

This clonotype has a count of ten or more. The chain employs TRBV7-2 and TRBJ2-5; no firm D call. The CDR3 loop spans 13 amino acids. The V end lost 5 bases, the J end lost 5 bases, and 12 bases lay between the germline ends. CDR1 SGHTA and CDR2 FQGNSA come from the germline V gene. This CDR3 is CASSLNLRETQYF. The DNA for the CDR3 is TGTGCCAGCAGCCTAAATTTGCGGGAGACCCAGTACTTC.

The CDR3 sequence is CASSLRGHEQYF. The CDR3 DNA reads TGTGCCAGCAGTTTAAGGGGCCACGAGCAGTACTTC. The V call is TRBV12-3 or TRBV12-4, the J call TRBJ2-7, with a weak D call TRBD1 (5 bases). The CDR3 has 12 amino acids. The germline V and J ends were trimmed by 2 bases and 5 bases, with 7 bases remaining between them.

V usage is TRBV4-1 and J usage is TRBJ1-4, with D possibly TRBD1 on 5 matching bases. V was shortened by 0 bases and J by 8 bases, with 13 bases between the two germline ends. The germline V gene has CDR1 MGHRA and CDR2 YSYEKL. This CDR3 contains 15 residues. CDR3 coding DNA: TGCGCCAGCAGCCAAGATATGGGGGTTTGGGAAAAACTGTTTTTT. Protein: CASSQDMGVWEKLFF.

This chain connects TRBV20-1 to TRBJ2-1; D call uncertain. V was trimmed by 4 bases and J by 3 bases, leaving 10 bases between them. Germline V gene data show CDR1 as DFQATT and CDR2 as SNEGSKA (reference sequence). CDR3 length: 13 amino acids. In DNA form, the CDR3 reads TGCAGTGCTAAAAGCGAATACTACAATGAGCAGTTCTTC. It specifies CSAKSEYYNEQFF.